This T cell receptor beta chain appears in the sequencing data of a study of response to subunit inactivated influenza vaccine (dated by TCRdb to 2016 to 2019). General notes on the study: The study used deep quantitative T cell receptor repertoire profiling to track responses to a trivalent subunit inactivated influenza vaccine.

In regard to this clonotype: It lacks a known antigen. Base quality data are lacking; no much larger clone is found one base away.

The library was prepared using RT-PCR. The sample was run on an Illumina HiSeq 2500. TCRdb reran the public reads through fastp at Q25 and MiXCR, keeping productive beta chains. Each CDR3 protein appears once, grouped with its most common genes and DNA. Here the sample has 750,000 to 850,000 distinct CDR3 sequences; less than 20% occur a single time. Approximately 11% of the sample lies in the top ten. Counted from cysteine to phenylalanine, this CDR3 has 15 amino acids. Here the CDR3 DNA is all that survives: 45 bases in frame from base 1. The germline V gene encodes CDR1 MNHNS and CDR2 SASEGT. V is cut by 6 bases and J by 2 bases, and the space between the germline ends is 15 bases. What the research found in general, with its limitations: According to the authors, only a limited number of new T cells may be recruited by each seasonal influenza vaccination.

The sequence came from a man aged 50-60 years who received an inactivated influenza vaccine. Donor details come from another sample of the same person, matched by shared clones. The input for sequencing was PBMCs from blood, taken roughly 5 days after vaccination. The chain joins TRBV6-1 to TRBJ2-3, and perhaps TRBD2 as D gene, on 7 matching bases. In nucleotide form, the sequence is TGTGCCAGCAGAGGGGGGGGACGTAACACAGATACGCAGTATTTT. This translates into CASRGGGRNTDTQYF.